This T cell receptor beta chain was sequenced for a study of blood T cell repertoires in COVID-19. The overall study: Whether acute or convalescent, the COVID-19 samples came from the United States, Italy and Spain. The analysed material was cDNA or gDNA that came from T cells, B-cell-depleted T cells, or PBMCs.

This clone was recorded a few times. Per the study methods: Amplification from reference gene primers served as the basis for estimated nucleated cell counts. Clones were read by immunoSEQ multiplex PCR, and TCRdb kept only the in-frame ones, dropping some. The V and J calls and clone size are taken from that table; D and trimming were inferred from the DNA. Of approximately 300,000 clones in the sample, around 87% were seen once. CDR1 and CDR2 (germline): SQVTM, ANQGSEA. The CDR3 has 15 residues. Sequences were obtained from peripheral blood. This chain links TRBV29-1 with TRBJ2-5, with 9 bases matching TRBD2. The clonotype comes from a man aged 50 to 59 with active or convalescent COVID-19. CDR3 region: CVAAGGDVYQETQYF. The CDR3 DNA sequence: TGCGTTGCAGCGGGGGGAGATGTCTACCAAGAGACCCAGTACTTC.